This T cell receptor beta chain was recorded in a study of blood T cell repertoires in COVID-19. In regard to this clone: An end of the junction does not agree with germline; a read error may underlie this.

The data were produced by immunoSEQ multiplex PCR, yet TCRdb's version contains in-frame clones alone and is incomplete. The table includes 15,000 to 19,000 clones, roughly 86% detected once. The CDR3 contains 10 residues. The V gene's germline CDR1 is SQVTM and CDR2 ANQGSEA. What was sequenced was peripheral blood. The chain carries TRBV29-1 and TRBJ2-4; the match to TRBD2 covers 13 bases. The clonotype comes from a man aged 55 to 69 with acute or convalescent COVID-19. The CDR3 DNA follows: TGCAGCACTGGACTAGCGGGAGCTCTTTTC. It yields the protein CSTGLAGALF.